The 13 T cell receptor delta chains below all came from one sample that was sequenced in a study of Vδ1+ human thymocytes. What these receptors recognize is not known. Overall study findings and caveats: Highly polyclonal TRG and TRD repertoires with Gaussian CDR3 length distributions appeared in thymus.

Extracted RNA was reverse transcribed into cDNA. The CDR3 regions were amplified by multiplex PCR from V-gene primers to a constant-region primer. TCRdb re-called the multiplex PCR reads with CATT. The sample has 80,000 or so delta-chain clones, about 30% seen once; the top ten hold approximately 0.25%. Sample: Vdelta1+ gamma-delta thymocytes from the thymus. The subset denotes: FACS-sorted CD3+ TCRalphabeta- TCRVdelta1+ TCRVdelta2- thymocytes. The origin of the receptors is a boy younger than two who had congenital heart surgery.

V and J are TRDV1 and TRDJ1; D gene ambiguous. Looked up from germline, CDR1 is TSWWSYY and CDR2 is QGS. Trimming took 0 bases from V and 2 from J, leaving 10 bases between them. The CDR3 totals 15 residues. The CDR3 is CALGELGWQTDKLIF. CDR3 DNA: TGTGCTCTTGGGGAACTAGGATGGCAGACCGATAAACTCATCTTT.

This clone was recorded a few times. V and J are TRDV1 and TRDJ1, with 8 bases that match TRDD3. The trim removed 1 base at V and 0 bases at J, leaving 19 bases unmatched. The CDR3 extends over 21 amino acids. Germline V gene sequence: CDR1 TSWWSYY, CDR2 QGS. CDR3: CALGEPRVLGVWGVYTDKLIF. CDR3 DNA sequence: TGTGCTCTTGGGGAACCCCGGGTACTGGGGGTCTGGGGGGTGTACACCGATAAACTCATCTTT.

V is TRDV1 and J is TRDJ1; possibly TRDD2 for D (5 bases). V lost 2 bases, J lost 2 bases, and 24 bases lay in between. Germline V gives CDR1 TSWWSYY, CDR2 QGS. This CDR3 is 19 amino acids long. In DNA form, the CDR3 reads TGTGCTCTTGGGGAAAGGTCGGCCTACGGCCTTACTGCGACCGATAAACTCATCTTT. Translated: CALGERSAYGLTATDKLIF.

The table lists this clone with a few counts. The V and J genes are TRDV1 and TRDJ1; 9 bases agree with TRDD3. V gave up 2 bases and J gave up 4 bases; unmatched junction bases: 20. The CDR3 runs to 20 residues. Per germline, CDR1 TSWWSYY and CDR2 QGS. CDR3 amino acids: CALGEIHPPLLGELDDKLIF. The CDR3 DNA follows: TGTGCTCTTGGGGAAATCCACCCTCCTTTACTGGGGGAGCTCGACGATAAACTCATCTTT.

Worth noting for this clone: At the DNA level, this CDR3 is encoded by other sequences in the same sample as well. This chain uses TRDV1 with TRDJ1, with no clear D. This CDR3 has 18 residues. With 2 bases removed from V and 0 bases from J, the gap between germline ends came to 19 bases. CDR1 is TSWWSYY and CDR2 is QGS in the germline V gene. Here the CDR3 DNA reads TGTGCTCTTGGGGAAACTCCCCCTGGACCGACCAACACCGATAAACTCATCTTT. Protein: CALGETPPGPTNTDKLIF.

J is TRDJ1 and V is TRDV1; possibly TRDD3 for D (6 bases). The length of the CDR3 is 19 residues. Trimming cost V 2 bases and J 0 bases, with 22 bases left between them. CDR1 TSWWSYY and CDR2 QGS come from the germline V gene. The CDR3 DNA sequence: TGTGCTCTTGGGGAAATCAAGACGTCCCGGCTGGGGAACACCGATAAACTCATCTTT. Encoded protein: CALGEIKTSRLGNTDKLIF.

This clone was detected a few times. The rearrangement joins TRDV1 to TRDJ1; tentative D call: TRDD3 (5 bases). In germline, CDR1 is TSWWSYY, CDR2 QGS. V gave up 7 bases and J gave up 0 bases, with 24 bases separating them. The CDR3 consists of 18 residues. CDR3 loop: CALVMCSGGALYTDKLIF. In nucleotides, the CDR3 is TGTGCTCTTGTAATGTGCTCCGGTGGGGCTTTATACACCGATAAACTCATCTTT.

This clone turned up a few times. J is TRDJ1 and V is TRDV1, with 9 bases identical to TRDD3. CDR1 is TSWWSYY, CDR2 QGS, per germline. CDR3 size: 19 residues. Unmatched junction bases numbered 12, after V lost 1 base and J lost 0 bases. For the CDR3, the DNA is TGTGCTCTTGGGGAACCAACGGGGGATACTCCGAAGTACACCGATAAACTCATCTTT. It is translated as CALGEPTGDTPKYTDKLIF.

V and J are TRDV1 and TRDJ1; 12 bases align to TRDD3. V shed 3 bases and J 0 bases; nucleotides not matched to a gene: 17. The CDR3 is made up of 21 amino acids. In germline, CDR1 is TSWWSYY, CDR2 QGS. CDR3 in amino acids: CALGEPPLANWGILDTDKLIF. In DNA form, the CDR3 reads TGTGCTCTTGGGGAGCCCCCTCTTGCCAACTGGGGGATACTGGACACCGATAAACTCATCTTT.

This clone occurred a few times. Other DNA sequences in the same sample also yield this CDR3. J is TRDJ1 and V is TRDV1; tentatively, D is TRDD2 (7 bases). The CDR3 consists of 24 residues. Trimming shortened V by 2 bases and J by 3 bases, and 40 bases separated the two germline ends. The germline gives CDR1 TSWWSYY, CDR2 QGS. DNA of the CDR3: TGTGCTCTTGGGGAAGCTCCTTCCTCCGGCCACTTTGAGGGGGACCCACTAGGTCCCGATAAACTCATCTTT. It specifies CALGEAPSSGHFEGDPLGPDKLIF.

This clone was recorded a few times. At one end the junction does not follow the germline gene, possibly because of a read error. The V and J genes are TRDV1 and TRDJ1; D gene ambiguous. In germline, CDR1 is TSWWSYY, CDR2 QGS. This CDR3 spans 15 amino acids. CDR3 protein: CALGELRPSADKPIF. As DNA, the CDR3 is TGTGCTCTTGGGGAACTACGCCCGTCTGCCGATAAACCCATCTTT.

This clone showed up just once. The gene calls are TRDV1 and TRDJ1; the match to TRDD3 covers 9 bases. CDR1 TSWWSYY and CDR2 QGS come from the germline V gene. V shed 0 bases and J 0 bases; nucleotides not matched to a gene: 17. There are 21 residues in the CDR3. The CDR3 loop is CALGELGLEYWGRGYTDKLIF. The DNA of the CDR3 is TGTGCTCTTGGGGAACTGGGACTCGAGTACTGGGGGAGGGGGTACACCGATAAACTCATCTTT.

The gene calls are TRDV1 and TRDJ1; D gene ambiguous. The CDR3 loop spans 16 amino acids. Trimming took 2 bases from V and 7 from J, leaving 20 bases between them. Per germline, CDR1 TSWWSYY and CDR2 QGS. CDR3: CALGESSLGESIKLIF. CDR3 sequence (DNA): TGTGCTCTTGGGGAAAGTTCCCTCGGCGAGTCCATTAAACTCATCTTT.